Described below is a single T cell receptor (beta chain) sequence and its context. Its specific antigen is unknown. One base away there is no much larger clone; base qualities are not given. These data belong to a study of blood T cell repertoires in COVID-19 (dated by TCRdb to about 2020). The study in broad terms: The collaborator samples originated in the United States, Italy and Spain and spanned the acute and convalescent phases of COVID-19. The prospective study material was composed of cDNA or gDNA derived from T cells, B-cell-depleted T cells, or PBMCs. The dataset comprised deeply sampled blood TCRbeta repertoires from subjects exposed to, actively infected with, or recovered from COVID-19. The repertoires were made available in a free public database intended to serve as a resource for research on the immune response to SARS-CoV-2. The samples were drawn from the first 160 participants of the ongoing ImmuneRACE study and from 950 to 1,500 subjects provided by 6 global collaborators. Nearly every sample came with metadata listing a de-identified subject ID, COVID-19 status, age in years and sex. HLA class I and class II types, where available, came from metadata supplied by the sample provider rather than from assay-based typing. The study at large found these results: The amount of clinical and demographic metadata varied by source and participant and was provided uncurated.

Counted from cysteine to phenylalanine, this CDR3 has 14 amino acids. The read is trimmed to its CDR3 DNA, 42 bases read in frame from base 1. Trimming at the junction amounts to 2 bases on V and 3 bases on J, and the germline ends lie 10 bases apart. The germline V gene provides CDR1 SGHNT and CDR2 YENEEA. One collaborating source in Seattle enrolled patients during active infection and followed them longitudinally through the course of disease. Each collaborating institution followed its own protocols to collect whole blood in K2EDTA tubes. For TCRbeta analysis, collaborator samples were shipped as frozen whole blood, as isolated PBMCs, or as DNA extracted from either sample type. TCRbeta CDR3 regions were amplified from genomic DNA using the immunoSEQ Assay, a bias-controlled multiplex PCR. The study's processing was this. The number of nucleated cells in each sample was estimated from the amplification of reference gene primers within the assay. Sequence reads were collapsed and filtered to measure the absolute abundance of every unique TCRbeta CDR3 rearrangement. For each sample, productive Simpson clonality was calculated as the square root of Simpson's diversity index over productive rearrangements. TCRdb obtained this table from immuneACCESS and retained in-frame rearrangements with V and J assigned. These tables miss some clones; where compared with another copy, unresolved V genes account for less than half of the shortfall, and the remainder is unexplained. The V and J calls and the clone size are those of that table, but D and trimming were determined from the DNA. In this sample the table shows over 150,000 clones, approximately 86% of which occur a single time. The top ten constitute under 3% of the sample.

The TCR was taken from a woman older than 75 with COVID-19, enrolled during active disease. Rearrangement joined TRBV11-3 to TRBJ1-1; the D gene lacks a confident call. The sequencing input was peripheral blood. CDR3 sequence: CASSLRGTDTEAFF. The DNA sequence follows: TGTGCCAGCAGCTTACGGGGAACGGACACTGAAGCTTTCTTT.